The rows below give T cell receptor beta chains drawn from one sample of a study of HIV-infected patients and healthy controls. One entry per CDR3 protein results from TCRdb running MiXCR on the 5' RACE reads. Of 55,000 to 70,000 distinct CDR3 sequences in the sample, about 19% are singletons; the top ten hold about 1.5%. Sequencing was carried out using CD4+ T cells from blood. Receptors originate from a human donor in good health. Both conserved end residues are part of each CDR3. The D gene is left open where the match is weak. Where a row states a size, it is once, few, many or the class of an expanded clone; other rows omit it.

TGTGCCTGGAGTCCCCGGGACCGGCCGTACGAGCAGTACTTC	CAWSPRDRPYEQYF	TRBV30	TRBJ2-7	NA	NA
TGTGCCAGCTCACCACCTCTGCGTGAGACCCAGTACTTC	CASSPPLRETQYF	TRBV18	TRBJ2-5	many	NA
TGTGCCAGTAGTACGCTGGGGCGCGGAAGTGATCAGCCCCAGCATTTT	CASSTLGRGSDQPQHF	TRBV19	TRBJ1-5	NA	NA
TGTGCCAGCAGCTTCGCACGGCCAGGAAACTCTGGAAACACCATATATTTT	CASSFARPGNSGNTIYF	TRBV11-2	TRBJ1-3	NA	NA
TGCAGTGCTAGGGTACAGGGCCATACTGAAGCTTTCTTT	CSARVQGHTEAFF	TRBV20-1	TRBJ1-1	few	NA
TGTGCCAGCAGCAAGGGGTTCTACGAGCAGTACTTC	CASSKGFYEQYF	TRBV11-3	TRBJ2-7	few	NA
TGTGCCAGCAGCTTAGAAGTAGCTGCTGCTGAAGCTTTCTTT	CASSLEVAAAEAFF	TRBV11-2	TRBJ1-1	NA	NA
TGCGCCAGCAGCCATCAGGATTTGAATAATTCACCCCTCCACTTT	CASSHQDLNNSPLHF	TRBV4-1	TRBJ1-6	many	NA
TGCAGTGCTAGATTTCCGAGCGGGAGGGCCGGGGAGCTGTTTTTT	CSARFPSGRAGELFF	TRBV20-1	TRBJ2-2	many	TRBD2
TGCGCCAGCAGCTCCGGGACAGTCCAAGAGACCCAGTACTTC	CASSSGTVQETQYF	TRBV5-1	TRBJ2-5	NA	TRBD1
TGTGCCAGCGGTACCGGGACAGGGGGCTCTGGGGCCAACGTCCTGACTTTC	CASGTGTGGSGANVLTF	TRBV12-3/TRBV12-4	TRBJ2-6	many	TRBD1